This TCR beta chain was identified in a study of shared clonotypes between healthy human individuals. Study information: Per donor, CD8 memory used one plate, CD8 naive used two, CD4 memory used three and CD4 naive used three. General study points: Few donors restricted represented genetic and exposure-history diversity. Some clonotypes were shared by all four sorted-subset donors, while others were not shared. The non-shared ones had lower generation probabilities than the shared ones.

Profiling relied on immunoSEQ multiplex PCR, and the TCRdb table lists in-frame clones only, not all of them. Among approximately 2.5 million clones listed, roughly 93% were seen once. Per germline, CDR1 SGHTA and CDR2 FQGTGA. Trimming took 2 bases from V and 0 from J, leaving 13 bases between them. This CDR3 is built from 17 residues. Turning to this clone: Its cognate antigen is unknown.

The donors, all of them Caucasian adults, lived in Nashville, Tennessee. The V gene is TRBV7-3, the J gene TRBJ2-2, with D hard to call. The source of this sequence is a man aged 18 to 30 in good health. Some clones in this sample may be carry-over from other donors' samples. Sequences were obtained from naive CD4+ T cells from PBMCs. Subset: CD45RA+ positively selected. The CDR3 coding sequence is TGTGCCAGCAGCTTAGGCAGTTTTTTCGCGAACACCGGGGAGCTGTTTTTT. Translated: CASSLGSFFANTGELFF.